This TCR beta chain was observed in a study of T cell changes during pregnancy in multiple sclerosis. CDR1 MNHEY and CDR2 SMNVEV come from the germline V gene (reference sequence). The CDR3 sequence is 14 residues long. V shed 11 bases, J shed 1 base, and the junction held 5 bases outside the gene matches. The method was immunoSEQ multiplex PCR; TCRdb's version includes in-frame clones alone and lacks a portion of them. The sample holds approximately 28,000 clones, about 91% seen once. Sequenced here: CD8+ T cells from peripheral blood mononuclear cells, sampled in the second trimester of pregnancy. The clonotype was recovered from a female donor with multiple sclerosis, enrolled in a pregnancy study. The rearrangement joins TRBV27 to TRBJ2-1, with TRBD1 matching 10 bases. The CDR3 region is CASGQGISYNEQFF. CDR3 coding DNA: TGTGCCTCGGGACAGGGGATTTCCTACAATGAGCAGTTCTTC.